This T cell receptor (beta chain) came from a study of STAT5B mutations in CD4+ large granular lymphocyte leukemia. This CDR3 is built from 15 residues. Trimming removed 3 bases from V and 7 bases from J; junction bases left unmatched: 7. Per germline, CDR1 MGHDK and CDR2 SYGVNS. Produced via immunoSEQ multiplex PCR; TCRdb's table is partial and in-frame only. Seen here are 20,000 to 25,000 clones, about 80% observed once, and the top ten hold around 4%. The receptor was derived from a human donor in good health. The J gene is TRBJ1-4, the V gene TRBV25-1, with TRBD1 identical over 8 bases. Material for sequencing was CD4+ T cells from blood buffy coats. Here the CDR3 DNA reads TGTGCCAGCAGTGACGTTGACAGGGGAAGTGAAAAACTGTTTTTT. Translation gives CASSDVDRGSEKLFF.